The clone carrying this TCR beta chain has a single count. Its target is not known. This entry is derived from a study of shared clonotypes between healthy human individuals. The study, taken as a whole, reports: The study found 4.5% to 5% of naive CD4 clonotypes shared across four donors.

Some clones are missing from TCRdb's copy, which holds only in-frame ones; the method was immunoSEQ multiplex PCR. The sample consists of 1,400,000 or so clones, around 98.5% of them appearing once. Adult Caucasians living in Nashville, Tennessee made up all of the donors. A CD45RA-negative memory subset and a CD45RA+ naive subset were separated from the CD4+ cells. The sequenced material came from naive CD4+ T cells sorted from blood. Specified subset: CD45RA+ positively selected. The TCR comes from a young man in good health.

CDR3 coding DNA: TGTGCCAGCAGTTTGTCCAGACGCTATGGCTACACCTTC. Residues: CASSLSRRYGYTF. V gene TRBV28 combines with J gene TRBJ1-2; D gene ambiguous. Germline CDR1 MDHEN, CDR2 SYDVKM. The germline V and J ends were trimmed by 3 bases and 4 bases, with 9 bases remaining between them. The CDR3 is made up of 13 amino acids.